This TCR beta chain was documented in a study of T cell changes during pregnancy in multiple sclerosis (dated by TCRdb to the late 2010s). The study in broad terms: The study looked at changes in the T cell repertoire across pregnancy in women with multiple sclerosis.

Deletion took 3 bases off V and 6 bases off J, with a span of 14 bases between the germline ends. The CDR3 holds 14 amino acids from the cysteine to the phenylalanine. Kept here is only the CDR3 DNA, which spans 42 bases and is read in frame from base 1. Based on the germline V gene, the CDR1 and CDR2 sequences are SGHRS and YFSETQ. The library was made by the immunoSEQ multiplex PCR assay. This immuneACCESS table, as held by TCRdb, lists in-frame sequences with V and J called but not all clones. Of the missing ones, under half trace to an unresolved V gene in checked studies; the others have no known cause. For this sample the table gives 35,000 to 45,000 clones, of which 75% to 95% were detected only once. Clones ranked in the top ten supply about 2% of the sample. Remarks on this clone: The antigen it recognizes is unknown. One base away there is no much larger clone; base qualities are not given.

This TCR came from a female donor in good health, enrolled as a control in a pregnancy study. This sample comprised CD4+ T cells from peripheral blood mononuclear cells, obtained after pregnancy. Recombination connected TRBV5-1 to TRBJ2-3; 7 matching bases give a weak D call of TRBD2. CDR3 reads: CASSSGGGLDTQYF. The bases read TGCGCCAGCAGCTCTGGGGGGGGCCTTGATACGCAGTATTTT.